This paragraph covers one T cell receptor beta chain sequence. Germline assignment: CDR1 GTSNPN and CDR2 SVGIG (reference sequence). The CDR3 covers 12 residues. V was trimmed by 6 bases and J by 4 bases, leaving 10 bases between them. The PCR had 60 Vbeta and 13 Jbeta primers. Only in-frame clones appear in the TCRdb table, and some are missing; sequencing was by immunoSEQ multiplex PCR. The sample records about 59,000 clones, about 69% being singletons. This entry is derived from a study of cytomegalovirus exposure and HLA in healthy donors. This sequence originates from a man aged 25-40 years in good health and CMV-seropositive. The V and J genes are TRBV30 and TRBJ2-1; D possibly corresponds to TRBD2 (5 bases). What was sequenced was PBMCs. The CDR3, as DNA: TGTGCCTGTCGGAGGTCGTACAATGAGCAGTTCTTC. Translating it yields CACRRSYNEQFF.